This T cell receptor (beta chain) emerged from a study of blood T cells in healthy people across ages. V was trimmed by 4 bases and J by 4 bases, leaving 11 bases between them. The V gene's germline CDR1 is LGHDT and CDR2 YNNKEL (reference sequence). CDR3 length: 13 amino acids. Using a J-beta primer mix together with a sample-barcoded 5' primer, a second PCR was run for roughly 6 to 11 cycles. In TCRdb, the 5' RACE reads were re-called with MiXCR into one record per CDR3 protein. This sample has 700,000 or so distinct CDR3 sequences, with 40% to 45% found just once. The sequence came from a man older than 75 in good health. The chain combines TRBV3-1 with TRBJ2-7, with a tentative D call TRBD2 (5 bases). Sequenced: blood. The CDR3 coding sequence is TGTGCCAGCAGCCGCGGGTACAATTACGAGCAGTACTTC. This gives the protein CASSRGYNYEQYF.